This TCR beta chain was captured by sequencing in a study of cytomegalovirus exposure and HLA in healthy donors. In the case of this clone: Its antigen is unidentified.

The PCR used 60 Vbeta and 13 Jbeta primers. The protocol was immunoSEQ multiplex PCR, while the TCRdb copy is restricted to in-frame clones and leaves out a portion. The table has roughly 140,000 clones, approximately 80% seen once. The V gene's germline CDR1 is MNHNS and CDR2 SASEGT. V lost 7 bases, J lost 7 bases, and 6 bases stayed unmatched. The CDR3 is 12 amino acids. Study-level points and caveats: Altogether, 160 or so TCR beta chains were recorded as cytomegalovirus-associated. Later analysis suggested links between common viral pathogens and several top significant clusters. Information on immune exposure was restricted to one variable (CMV serostatus).

The receptor was isolated from a man between 40 and 49 years old in good health and CMV-seropositive. Sequenced sample: PBMCs. The chain carries TRBV6-1 and TRBJ1-1; 7 positions agree with TRBD1. CDR3 protein: CASKQGVLEAFF. CDR3 in DNA: TGTGCCAGCAAGCAGGGGGTCCTTGAAGCTTTCTTT.